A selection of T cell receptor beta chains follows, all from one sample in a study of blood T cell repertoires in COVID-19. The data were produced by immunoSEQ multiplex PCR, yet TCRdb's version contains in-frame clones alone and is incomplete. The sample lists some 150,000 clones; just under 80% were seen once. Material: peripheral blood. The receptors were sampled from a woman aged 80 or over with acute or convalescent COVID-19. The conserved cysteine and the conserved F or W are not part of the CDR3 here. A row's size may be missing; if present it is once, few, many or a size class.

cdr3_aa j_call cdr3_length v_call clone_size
ASNRDRGLYEQY TRBJ2-7 12 TRBV5-6 .
ATSPWEGGSYEQY TRBJ2-7 13 TRBV15 few
ARGDRLEYNEQF TRBJ2-1 12 TRBV2 .
ASSSPGTGNQSSYEQY TRBJ2-7 16 TRBV21-1 .
AGGALDYGYT TRBJ1-2 10 TRBV18 .
ASSAREDTEAF TRBJ1-1 11 TRBV2 .
ASSPTRGRREQY TRBJ2-7 12 TRBV7-8 .
ASSPATGSNQPQH TRBJ1-5 13 TRBV18 .
ASSWDKSYEQY TRBJ2-7 11 TRBV28 .
ASSPWRARLSYEQY TRBJ2-7 14 TRBV5-8 .
ASSLASYGYT TRBJ1-2 10 TRBV12-3/TRBV12-4 .
ASSFQGANTGELF TRBJ2-2 13 TRBV5-8 .
ASSLDMNTEAF TRBJ1-1 11 TRBV7-9 .
ASSSQVEQF TRBJ2-1 9 TRBV5-1 .
ASRASRDSRSSGYGYT TRBJ1-2 16 TRBV7-2 .
ASRDRQLAKNIQY TRBJ2-4 13 TRBV6-6 .
ASSSPSGQSSYEQY TRBJ2-7 14 TRBV27 .
ASSKEAGGQRANYGYT TRBJ1-2 16 TRBV21-1 .
ASSFVAGGPGDTQY TRBJ2-3 14 TRBV7-2 .
ASSYGAGGRSYEQY TRBJ2-7 14 TRBV6-5 once
ASRPIRDRVHHSNQPQH TRBJ1-5 17 TRBV10-1 .
ASSLNGAPGGYT TRBJ1-2 12 TRBV7-2 once
ASSPPGVTGTGNTIY TRBJ1-3 15 TRBV18 .
ASSLGAAGDLSYNEQF TRBJ2-1 16 TRBV5-1 .
ASSQGAALAF TRBJ1-1 10 TRBV4-1 .
ASSTNRGRQTQY TRBJ2-5 12 TRBV3-1/TRBV3-2 .
ASSSPATNEKLF TRBJ1-4 12 TRBV5-6 .
ASSLDTGKLF TRBJ2-2 10 TRBV11-3 .
ASSQYRDWDYEQY TRBJ2-7 13 TRBV3-1/TRBV3-2 .
ASSGRGTYGYT TRBJ1-2 11 TRBV19 .
ASSYSVRETQY TRBJ2-5 11 TRBV27 .
AWRVGQLNTEAF TRBJ1-1 12 TRBV30 .
ASSQGSVGGSRGEKLF TRBJ1-4 16 TRBV4-1 .
SVVTGVSDTQY TRBJ2-3 11 TRBV29-1 .
ASILVGQGTGYT TRBJ1-2 12 TRBV6-6 .
ASSLGRLGGGYT TRBJ1-2 12 TRBV7-8 once
ASSSRQGGGTEAF TRBJ1-1 13 TRBV6-6 .
ASSQVTGWSEAF TRBJ1-1 12 TRBV3-1/TRBV3-2 once
ASSLASTGTEAF TRBJ1-1 12 TRBV5-1 few
ASSPTGLDKNIQY TRBJ2-4 13 TRBV5-1 .
SVEARTEQY TRBJ2-7 9 TRBV29-1 once
ASSLTGSYGYT TRBJ1-2 11 TRBV12-3/TRBV12-4 .
ASSPGQGRGQGTEAF TRBJ1-1 15 TRBV5-1 .
ASKSSGNEQF TRBJ2-1 10 TRBV6-6 .
SASIWGRRNTEAF TRBJ1-1 13 TRBV20-1 .
ASSQEPTGALGYGYT TRBJ1-2 15 TRBV4-1 .
ASSYSLGGRETQY TRBJ2-5 13 TRBV6-5 .
ASTRSSGRNSPLH TRBJ1-6 13 TRBV5-1 .
SVQGQGYEKIAEAF TRBJ1-1 14 TRBV29-1 .
ASSALPREPNTIY TRBJ1-3 13 TRBV9 few
ASSPRQASYGYT TRBJ1-2 12 TRBV3-1/TRBV3-2 once
ASGQGNQPQH TRBJ1-5 10 TRBV28 .